This T cell receptor beta chain came from a study of shared clonotypes between healthy human individuals. As concerns this clone: The antigen is undetermined.

Cells designated naive CD8 were CD45RO-negative and were positively selected for CCR7, with terminally differentiated effector memory CD45RA+ cells excluded. Deep-level assay runs were performed. Generated by immunoSEQ multiplex PCR, the TCRdb table keeps only in-frame clones and is missing some. The sample contains about 680,000 clones, approximately 90% of which appear only once. Study-level results: Generally, estimated richness proved larger in naive subsets than it did in memory subsets. The study found about 5% of naive CD4 clonotypes shared across a handful of donors.

This CDR3 is built from 14 residues. CDR1 is SGHTA, CDR2 FQGNSA, per germline. The V and J ends lost 5 bases and 3 bases, in that order; junction bases with no gene match: 6. Sample: naive CD8+ T cells sorted from blood. V and J are TRBV7-2 and TRBJ2-7, with 8 nucleotides matching TRBD1. The TCR sequence derives from a man between 25 and 39 years old in good health. The chain's CDR3 is CASSQDRVDYEQYF. CDR3 coding DNA: TGTGCCAGCAGCCAGGACAGGGTCGACTACGAGCAGTACTTC.